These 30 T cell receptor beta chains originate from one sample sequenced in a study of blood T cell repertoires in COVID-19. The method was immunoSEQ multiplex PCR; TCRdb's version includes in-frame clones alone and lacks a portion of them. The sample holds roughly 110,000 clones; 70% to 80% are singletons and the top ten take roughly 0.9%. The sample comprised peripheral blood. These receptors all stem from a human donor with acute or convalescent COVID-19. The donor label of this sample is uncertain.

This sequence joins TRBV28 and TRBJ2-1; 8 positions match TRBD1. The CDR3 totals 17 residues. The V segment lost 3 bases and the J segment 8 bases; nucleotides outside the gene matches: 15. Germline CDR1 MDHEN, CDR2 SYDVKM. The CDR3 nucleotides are TGTGCCAGCAGTTTGCCAAAAACCGGACAGGGTATAGATGAGCAGTTCTTC. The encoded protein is CASSLPKTGQGIDEQFF.

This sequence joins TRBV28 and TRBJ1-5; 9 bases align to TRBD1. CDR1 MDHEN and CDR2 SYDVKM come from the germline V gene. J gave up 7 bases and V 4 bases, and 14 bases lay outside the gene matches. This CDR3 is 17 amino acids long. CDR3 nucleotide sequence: TGTGCCAGCAGTTCGCCTAAAAGGACAGGGGTTGAGCAGCCCCAGCATTTT. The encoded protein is CASSSPKRTGVEQPQHF. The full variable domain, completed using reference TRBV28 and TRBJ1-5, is DVKVTQSSRYLVKRTGEKVFLECVQDMDHENMFWYRQDPGLGLRLIYFSYDVKMKEKGDIPEGYSVSREKKERFSLILESASTNQTSMYLCASSSPKRTGVEQPQHFGDGTRLSIL.

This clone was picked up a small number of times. CDR3 bases: TGTGCCTGGAGGGAACAGGCGTACACCGGGGAGCTGTTTTTT. It yields the protein CAWREQAYTGELFF. V gene TRBV30 combines with J gene TRBJ2-2, with TRBD1 as a possible D gene (5 bases). Per germline, CDR1 GTSNPN and CDR2 SVGIG (reference sequence). The CDR3 length is 14 residues. Trimming stripped 3 bases from V and 3 bases from J, with 11 bases between.

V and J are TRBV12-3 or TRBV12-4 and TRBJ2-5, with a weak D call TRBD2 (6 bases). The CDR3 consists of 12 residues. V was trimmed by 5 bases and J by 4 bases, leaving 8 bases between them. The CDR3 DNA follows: TGTGCCAGCAGTCCGGGACTAGAGACCCAGTACTTC. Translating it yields CASSPGLETQYF.

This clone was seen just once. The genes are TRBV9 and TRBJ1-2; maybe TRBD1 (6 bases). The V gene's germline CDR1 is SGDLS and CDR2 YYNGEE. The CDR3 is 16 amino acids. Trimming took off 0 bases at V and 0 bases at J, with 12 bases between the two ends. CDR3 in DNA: TGTGCCAGCAGCGTAGCTGACAGGCAAGCTAACTATGGCTACACCTTC. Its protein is CASSVADRQANYGYTF.

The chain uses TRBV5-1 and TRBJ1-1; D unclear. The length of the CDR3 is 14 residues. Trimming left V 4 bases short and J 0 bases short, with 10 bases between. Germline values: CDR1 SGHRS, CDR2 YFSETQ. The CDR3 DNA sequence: TGCGCCAGCAGCGGTACTCGGGTGAACACTGAAGCTTTCTTT. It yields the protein CASSGTRVNTEAFF.

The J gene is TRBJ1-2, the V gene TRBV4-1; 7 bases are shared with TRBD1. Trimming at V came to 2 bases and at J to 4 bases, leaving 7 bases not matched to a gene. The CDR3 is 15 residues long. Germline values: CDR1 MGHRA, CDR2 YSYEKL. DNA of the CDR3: TGCGCCAGCAGCCAAAAAGGGGGCCTTGGCTATGGCTACACCTTC. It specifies CASSQKGGLGYGYTF.

The CDR3 sequence: CASSLAAGQAYEQYV. The CDR3 DNA sequence: TGTGCCAGCAGCTTGGCGGCAGGCCAGGCCTACGAGCAGTACGTC. The chain joins TRBV5-5 to TRBJ2-7; no clear D. Between the trimmed V and J ends, which lost 0 bases and 2 bases, there was a span of 12 bases. The CDR3 is made up of 15 amino acids. Germline V gene lookup returns CDR1 SGHKS and CDR2 YYEKEE (reference sequence).

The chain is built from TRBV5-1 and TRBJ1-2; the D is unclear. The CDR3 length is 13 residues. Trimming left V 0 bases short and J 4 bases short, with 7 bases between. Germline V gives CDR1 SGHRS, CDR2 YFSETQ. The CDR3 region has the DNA TGCGCCAGCAGCTTGGTCGGGGTCTATGGCTACACCTTC. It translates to CASSLVGVYGYTF.

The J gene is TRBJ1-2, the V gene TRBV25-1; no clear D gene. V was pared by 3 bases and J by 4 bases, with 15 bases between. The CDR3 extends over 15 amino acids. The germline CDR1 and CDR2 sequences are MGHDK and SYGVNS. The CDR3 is CASSESRQRSYGYTF. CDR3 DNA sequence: TGTGCCAGCAGTGAGTCCCGTCAGCGCAGCTATGGCTACACCTTC.

CDR3 sequence reads: CASSPDPGQGKYF. CDR3 DNA: TGCGCCAGCAGCCCGGACCCGGGCCAGGGGAAGTACTTC. V and J are TRBV5-1 and TRBJ2-7; D is possibly TRBD1 (6 bases). V dropped 4 bases and J dropped 11 bases, with 19 bases sitting between them. CDR1 SGHRS and CDR2 YFSETQ come from the germline V gene. CDR3 length equals 13 residues.

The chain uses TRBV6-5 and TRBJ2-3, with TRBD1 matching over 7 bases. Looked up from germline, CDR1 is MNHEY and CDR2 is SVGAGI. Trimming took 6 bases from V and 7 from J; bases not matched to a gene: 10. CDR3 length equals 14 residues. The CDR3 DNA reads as TGTGCCAGCAGGCCGACCGGGACAGCCAATACGCAGTATTTT. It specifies CASRPTGTANTQYF.

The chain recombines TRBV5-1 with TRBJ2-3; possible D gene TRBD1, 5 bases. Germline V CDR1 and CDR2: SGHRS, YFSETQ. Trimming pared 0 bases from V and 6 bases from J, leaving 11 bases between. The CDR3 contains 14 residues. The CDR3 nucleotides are TGCGCCAGCAGCTTGGGGACATCAGGGGATACGCAGTATTTT. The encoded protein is CASSLGTSGDTQYF.

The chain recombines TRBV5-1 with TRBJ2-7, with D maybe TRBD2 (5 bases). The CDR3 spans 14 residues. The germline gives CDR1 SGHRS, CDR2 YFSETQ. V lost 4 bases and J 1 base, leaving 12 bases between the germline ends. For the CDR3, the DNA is TGCGCCAGCAGCATTGGAGGACCGTCCTACGAGCAGTACGTC. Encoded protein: CASSIGGPSYEQYV.

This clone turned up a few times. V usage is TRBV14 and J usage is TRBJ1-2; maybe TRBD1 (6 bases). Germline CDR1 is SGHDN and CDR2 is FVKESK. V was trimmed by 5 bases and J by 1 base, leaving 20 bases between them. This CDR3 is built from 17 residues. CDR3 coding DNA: TGTGCCAGCAGCAGCAGCCAAACAGGGCAGAGTAACTATGGCTACACCTTC. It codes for CASSSSQTGQSNYGYTF.

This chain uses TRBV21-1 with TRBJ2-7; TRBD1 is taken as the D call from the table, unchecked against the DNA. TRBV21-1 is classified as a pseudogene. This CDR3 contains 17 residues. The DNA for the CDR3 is TGTGCCAGCACCTACCAACGAACAGGATATTTCCCCTACGAGCAGTACTTC. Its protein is CASTYQRTGYFPYEQYF.

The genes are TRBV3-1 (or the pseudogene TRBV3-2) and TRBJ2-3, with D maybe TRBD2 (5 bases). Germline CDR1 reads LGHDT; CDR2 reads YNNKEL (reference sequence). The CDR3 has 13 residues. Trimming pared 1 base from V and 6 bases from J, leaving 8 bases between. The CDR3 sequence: CASSQGRLDTQYF. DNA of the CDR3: TGTGCCAGCAGCCAAGGGAGGCTGGATACGCAGTATTTT.

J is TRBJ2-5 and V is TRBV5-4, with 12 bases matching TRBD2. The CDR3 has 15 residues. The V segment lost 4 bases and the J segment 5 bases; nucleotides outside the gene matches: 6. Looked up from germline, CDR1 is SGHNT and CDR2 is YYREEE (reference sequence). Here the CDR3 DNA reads TGTGCCAGCAGCCTGACTAGCGGGGGTGGGGAGACCCAGTACTTC. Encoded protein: CASSLTSGGGETQYF.

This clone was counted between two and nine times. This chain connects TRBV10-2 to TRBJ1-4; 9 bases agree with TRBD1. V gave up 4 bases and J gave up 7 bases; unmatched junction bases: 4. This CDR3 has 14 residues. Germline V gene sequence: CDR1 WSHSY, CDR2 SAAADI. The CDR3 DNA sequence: TGCGCCAGCAGTGGCGGGACAGGGTTTGAAAAACTGTTTTTT. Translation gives CASSGGTGFEKLFF.

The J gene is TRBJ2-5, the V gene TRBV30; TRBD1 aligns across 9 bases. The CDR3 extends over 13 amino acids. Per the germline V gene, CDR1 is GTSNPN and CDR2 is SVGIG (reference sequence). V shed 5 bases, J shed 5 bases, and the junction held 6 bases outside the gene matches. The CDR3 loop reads CAWRTGGRETQYF. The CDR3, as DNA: TGTGCCTGGCGTACAGGGGGCAGGGAGACCCAGTACTTC.

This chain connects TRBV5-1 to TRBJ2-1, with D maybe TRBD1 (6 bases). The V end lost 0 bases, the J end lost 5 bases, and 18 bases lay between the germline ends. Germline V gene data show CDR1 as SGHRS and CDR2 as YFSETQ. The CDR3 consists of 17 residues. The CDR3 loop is CASSLDFWGQANNEQFF. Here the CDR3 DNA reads TGCGCCAGCAGCTTGGATTTTTGGGGACAAGCGAACAATGAGCAGTTCTTC.

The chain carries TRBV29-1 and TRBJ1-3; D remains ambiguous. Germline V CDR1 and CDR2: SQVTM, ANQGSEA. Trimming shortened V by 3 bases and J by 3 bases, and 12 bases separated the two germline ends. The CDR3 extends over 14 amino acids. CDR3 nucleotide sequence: TGCAGCGTTGACAGGTATATGGATGGAAACACCATATATTTT. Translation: CSVDRYMDGNTIYF.

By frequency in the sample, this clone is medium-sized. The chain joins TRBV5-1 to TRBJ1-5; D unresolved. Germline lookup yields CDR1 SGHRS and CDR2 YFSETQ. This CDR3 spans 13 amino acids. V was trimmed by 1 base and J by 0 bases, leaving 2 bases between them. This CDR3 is CASSLYSNQPQHF. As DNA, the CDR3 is TGCGCCAGCAGCTTGTATAGCAATCAGCCCCAGCATTTT.

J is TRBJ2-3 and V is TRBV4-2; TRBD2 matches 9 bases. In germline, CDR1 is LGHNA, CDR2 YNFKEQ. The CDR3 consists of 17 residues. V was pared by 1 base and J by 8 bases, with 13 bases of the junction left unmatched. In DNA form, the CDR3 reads TGTGCCAGCAGCCAAGTAATTCGCGGGGGGGAGGTCGCTACGCAGTATTTT. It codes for CASSQVIRGGEVATQYF.

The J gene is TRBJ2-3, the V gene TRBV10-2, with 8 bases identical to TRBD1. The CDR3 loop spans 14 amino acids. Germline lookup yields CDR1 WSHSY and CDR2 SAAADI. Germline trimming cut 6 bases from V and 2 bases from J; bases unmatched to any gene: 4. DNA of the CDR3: TGCGCCAGCAGAGACAGGGGCTACACAGATACGCAGTATTTT. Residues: CASRDRGYTDTQYF.

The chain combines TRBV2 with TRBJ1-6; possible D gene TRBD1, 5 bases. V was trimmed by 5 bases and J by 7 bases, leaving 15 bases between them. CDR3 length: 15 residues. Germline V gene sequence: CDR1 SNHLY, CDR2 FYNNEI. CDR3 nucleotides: TGTGCCAGCAGTCCCCAAGGGGTAGGGAATTCACCCCTCCACTTT. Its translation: CASSPQGVGNSPLHF.

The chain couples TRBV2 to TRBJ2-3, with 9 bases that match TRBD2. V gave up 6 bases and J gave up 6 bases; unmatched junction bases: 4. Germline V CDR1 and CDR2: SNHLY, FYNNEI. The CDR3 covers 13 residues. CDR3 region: CASRRGGRDTQYF. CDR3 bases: TGTGCCAGCAGGCGGGGGGGCCGGGATACGCAGTATTTT.

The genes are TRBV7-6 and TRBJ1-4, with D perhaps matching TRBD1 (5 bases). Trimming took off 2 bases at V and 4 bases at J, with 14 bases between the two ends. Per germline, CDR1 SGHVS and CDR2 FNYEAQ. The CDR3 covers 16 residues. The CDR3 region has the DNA TGTGCCAGCAGCTTACCAACGGGACTGGGTAATGAAAAACTGTTTTTT. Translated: CASSLPTGLGNEKLFF.

The CDR3 is CASSSLNIRGPNSPLHF. CDR3 nucleotide sequence: TGTGCCAGCAGTTCCCTCAATATTAGGGGGCCTAATTCACCCCTCCACTTT. The chain joins TRBV28 to TRBJ1-6, with TRBD1 identical over 7 bases. The CDR3 is 17 amino acids. CDR1 MDHEN and CDR2 SYDVKM come from the germline V gene. Unmatched junction bases numbered 12, after V lost 4 bases and J lost 6 bases.

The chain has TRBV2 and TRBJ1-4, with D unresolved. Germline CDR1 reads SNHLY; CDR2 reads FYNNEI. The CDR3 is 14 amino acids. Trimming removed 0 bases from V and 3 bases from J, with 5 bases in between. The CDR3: CASSEAHSNEKLFF. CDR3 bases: TGTGCCAGCAGTGAAGCGCACTCTAATGAAAAACTGTTTTTT. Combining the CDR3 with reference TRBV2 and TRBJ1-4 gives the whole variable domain EPEVTQTPSHQVTQMGQEVILRCVPISNHLYFYWYRQILGQKVEFLVSFYNNEISEKSEIFDDQFSVERPDGSNFTLKIRSTKLEDSAMYFCASSEAHSNEKLFFGSGTQLSVL.